This T cell receptor (beta chain) stems from a study of T cells in women clearing cervical HPV infection. Across the study: Cases: HPV16-related CIN3 or worse on histology, a couple of invasive cancers. Controls' single incident HPV16 infection cleared within 12 months without precancer. Case blood drawn at lesion detection; control blood after infection cleared. With HLA typing for only a few women, HLA confounding remains possible.

V lost 8 bases and J lost 5, with 13 bases in between. CDR1 is SNHLY, CDR2 FYNNEI, per germline. The CDR3 consists of 12 residues. Clones were read by immunoSEQ multiplex PCR, and TCRdb kept only the in-frame ones, dropping some. In all, the sample yields 30,000 to 45,000 clones. Details on this clone: Sequencing ends 3 residues short of the CDR3 end; the germline J gene provides the rest.

The chain joins TRBV2 to TRBJ2-7, with a weak D call TRBD2 (6 bases). Source material: blood buffy coat. This receptor was obtained from a woman between 18 and 70 years old with a cervical HPV16 infection that either progressed to CIN3+ or cleared (not recorded which). CDR3 DNA (partial): TGTGCCAGCTCAGGGACTTTCAACGAG. This sequence encodes CASSGTFNE. The full CDR3 protein is CASSGTFNEQYF.